A single sample is the source of the 11 T cell receptor beta chains below, sequenced in a study of blood T cell repertoires in COVID-19. Some clones are missing from TCRdb's copy, which holds only in-frame ones; the method was immunoSEQ multiplex PCR. The sample carries fewer than 200,000 clones, around 77% recorded once. Sequencing was carried out using peripheral blood. Source of these receptors: a man in his 70s with active or convalescent COVID-19.

V is TRBV4-2 and J is TRBJ2-2; 7 bases agree with TRBD1. Germline V lookup: CDR1 LGHNA, CDR2 YNFKEQ. Losses at the gene ends were 0 bases for V and 9 bases for J; bases not matched to a gene: 7. The CDR3 totals 15 residues. Here the CDR3 reads CASSQDRQGDRELFF. Here the CDR3 DNA reads TGTGCCAGCAGCCAAGATCGGCAGGGGGACCGGGAGCTGTTTTTT.

This sequence joins TRBV12-3 or TRBV12-4 and TRBJ1-5, with unresolved D. CDR3 length: 13 residues. V gave up 6 bases and J gave up 1 base, with 7 bases separating them. CDR3: CASSFSSNQPQHF. The CDR3 DNA follows: TGTGCCAGCAGCTTCTCGAGCAATCAGCCCCAGCATTTT.

V is TRBV2 and J is TRBJ1-2; possible D gene TRBD1, 6 bases. Trimming removed 3 bases at V and 1 base at J, with 12 bases between. From germline, CDR1 is SNHLY and CDR2 FYNNEI. The CDR3 contains 15 residues. CDR3 residues: CASSETGFNNYGYTF. CDR3 DNA: TGTGCCAGCAGTGAGACAGGTTTTAATAACTATGGCTACACCTTC.

This sequence joins TRBV18 and TRBJ1-2; TRBD1 might be the D (6 bases). The ends were cut back, 4 bases at V and 4 bases at J, with 10 bases in the middle. The CDR3 covers 13 residues. Germline-derived CDR1 and CDR2 are KGHSH and LQKENI. CDR3 DNA sequence: TGTGCCAGCTCACGCGACAGGCCCTATGGCTACACCTTC. This gives the protein CASSRDRPYGYTF. Filled out from reference TRBV18 and TRBJ1-2, the complete variable domain reads NAGVMQNPRHLVRRRGQEARLRCSPMKGHSHVYWYRQLPEEGLKFMVYLQKENIIDESGMPKERFSAEFPKEGPSILRIQQVVRGDSAAYFCASSRDRPYGYTFGSGTRLTVV.

The chain has TRBV5-1 and TRBJ2-5; 8 bases align to TRBD2. Trimming removed 0 bases from V and 2 bases from J; junction bases left unmatched: 6. The CDR3 sequence is 16 residues long. Germline V gene sequence: CDR1 SGHRS, CDR2 YFSETQ. This CDR3 reads CASSLEGPGGQETQYF. DNA for the CDR3: TGCGCCAGCAGCTTGGAAGGACCGGGGGGGCAAGAGACCCAGTACTTC.

This clone was found once. This chain uses TRBV7-2 with TRBJ2-7; D is undetermined. The germline gives CDR1 SGHTA, CDR2 FQGNSA. Trimming took 5 bases from V and 2 from J, leaving 10 bases between them. The CDR3 spans 13 residues. The DNA for the CDR3 is TGTGCCAGCAGCCCCGAGGTCGCCTACGAGCAGTACTTC. This sequence encodes CASSPEVAYEQYF.

The chain recombines TRBV7-2 with TRBJ1-2; 12 bases are a match to TRBD1. The V gene's germline CDR1 is SGHTA and CDR2 FQGNSA. V lost 5 bases to trimming and J lost 3 bases; unmatched junction nucleotides: 7. This CDR3 is 16 amino acids long. The DNA for the CDR3 is TGTGCCAGCAGCGAGGGACAGGGGGCGATTTACTATGGCTACACCTTC. Protein: CASSEGQGAIYYGYTF.

The J gene is TRBJ1-2, the V gene TRBV10-3; TRBD1 might be the D (5 bases). Germline CDR1 is ENHRY and CDR2 is SYGVKD. The CDR3 covers 12 residues. The V end was cut by 6 bases, the J end by 4 bases, with 9 bases between. CDR3 loop: CAISGTFYGYTF. The CDR3 DNA is TGTGCCATCAGCGGGACTTTCTATGGCTACACCTTC.

V and J are TRBV11-2 and TRBJ2-2; no reliable D call. This CDR3 comprises 16 residues. Trimming took off 8 bases at V and 0 bases at J, with 16 bases between the two ends. CDR1 SGHAT and CDR2 FQNNGV come from the germline V gene. This CDR3 is CASHPKAFANTGELFF. The CDR3 DNA is TGTGCCAGCCATCCGAAAGCCTTTGCGAACACCGGGGAGCTGTTTTTT.

The chain recombines TRBV12-3 or TRBV12-4 with TRBJ1-2, with 8 bases identical to TRBD1. With 6 bases clipped from V and 5 bases from J, the junction kept 5 bases outside the gene matches. The CDR3 runs 13 residues. The CDR3 region is CASSRQGFYGYTF. Written as DNA, the CDR3 is TGTGCCAGCAGCAGACAGGGGTTTTATGGCTACACCTTC.

The chain carries TRBV4-3 and TRBJ1-6; D is possibly TRBD1 (6 bases). V lost 3 bases to trimming and J lost 10 bases, with 13 bases between them. This CDR3 spans 14 amino acids. Germline V gene sequence: CDR1 LGHNA, CDR2 YSLEER. CDR3 loop: CASSQTGLRSPLHF. CDR3 nucleotides: TGCGCCAGCAGCCAGACAGGTCTTAGGTCACCCCTCCACTTT.